This TCR beta chain was sequenced for a study of T cell responses to AZD1222 COVID-19 vaccine. V lost 4 bases and J lost 0, with 9 bases in between. Germline V CDR1 and CDR2: SNHLY, FYNNEI. There are 14 residues in the CDR3. As concerns this clone: Its specificity is not known.

Regarding the study as a whole: Donors, mostly white British, included more females; clonal diversity was possibly underestimated. It was only after the peak T cell response that any repertoires were sampled. Vaccine-associated CD4 TCRs spanned spike, dominant at 160-218 and 743-854.

Generated by immunoSEQ multiplex PCR, the TCRdb table keeps only in-frame clones and is missing some. The data show some 150,000 clones, with 92% seen just once and about 3.5% held by the top ten. The specimen was peripheral blood, collected 28 days after the second AZD1222 dose. The origin of this receptor is an adult who received the AZD1222 COVID-19 vaccine. V is TRBV2 and J is TRBJ1-1; perhaps TRBD1 as D (5 bases). The CDR3 bases are TGTGCCAGCAGTGCCCAGGGCATGAACACTGAAGCTTTCTTT. This encodes CASSAQGMNTEAFF.